Listed below are T cell receptor beta chains from one sample, sequenced in a study of blood T cell repertoires in COVID-19. Produced via immunoSEQ multiplex PCR; TCRdb's table is partial and in-frame only. Of hundreds of thousands of clones listed, 88% are singletons. Sequencing was carried out using PBMCs or T cells enriched from blood (not recorded which). These receptors were collected from a woman in her forties or fifties who had recovered from COVID-19. Both conserved end residues are part of each CDR3. The order of the fields is clone size, CDR3 length, V gene, J gene, D gene, CDR3 DNA, CDR3 protein. A D gene is named only where the DNA matches it firmly. Size is omitted from some rows. Given values are once, few, many or a class for expanded clones.

clone_size: NA; cdr3_length: 13; v_call: TRBV30; j_call: TRBJ1-3; d_call: NA; cdr3_nt: TGTGCCTGGGAACCGAGCTCTGGAAACACCATATATTTT; cdr3_aa: CAWEPSSGNTIYF
clone_size: NA; cdr3_length: 17; v_call: TRBV7-2; j_call: TRBJ2-2; d_call: TRBD2; cdr3_nt: TGTGCCAGCAGCCTGTGGACTAGCGGACCGAACACCGGGGAGCTGTTTTTT; cdr3_aa: CASSLWTSGPNTGELFF
clone_size: NA; cdr3_length: 16; v_call: TRBV18; j_call: TRBJ2-2; d_call: TRBD2; cdr3_nt: TGTGCCAGCTCGCAGCCTAGCGGGAGTAACACCGGGGAGCTGTTTTTT; cdr3_aa: CASSQPSGSNTGELFF
clone_size: NA; cdr3_length: 15; v_call: TRBV7-2; j_call: TRBJ2-1; d_call: TRBD2; cdr3_nt: TGTGCCAGCAGCCGTAGCGGGAGGGGTTACAATGAGCAGTTCTTC; cdr3_aa: CASSRSGRGYNEQFF
clone_size: NA; cdr3_length: 16; v_call: TRBV6-5; j_call: TRBJ2-7; d_call: TRBD1; cdr3_nt: TGTGCCAGCAGTTACTCCGGGACAGACGTAAGTTACGAGCAGTACTTC; cdr3_aa: CASSYSGTDVSYEQYF
clone_size: NA; cdr3_length: 14; v_call: TRBV24-1; j_call: TRBJ1-5; d_call: NA; cdr3_nt: TGTGCCACCAGTGACGGGGAGCCGGCTCAGCCCCAGCATTTT; cdr3_aa: CATSDGEPAQPQHF
clone_size: NA; cdr3_length: 12; v_call: TRBV28; j_call: TRBJ2-1; d_call: NA; cdr3_nt: TGTGCCAGCAGTTCCGTCCTCCCCCAGCAGTTCTTC; cdr3_aa: CASSSVLPQQFF
clone_size: NA; cdr3_length: 11; v_call: TRBV5-8; j_call: TRBJ2-1; d_call: NA; cdr3_nt: TGTGCCAGCAGCTTGGTCGGGGAGCAGTTCTTC; cdr3_aa: CASSLVGEQFF
clone_size: NA; cdr3_length: 15; v_call: TRBV19; j_call: TRBJ2-2; d_call: NA; cdr3_nt: TGTGCCAGTAGCGGGGACAACCTAAACACCGGGGAGCTGTTTTTT; cdr3_aa: CASSGDNLNTGELFF
clone_size: NA; cdr3_length: 14; v_call: TRBV6-4; j_call: TRBJ2-7; d_call: NA; cdr3_nt: TGTGCCAGCATCCCCGGGCCCGGGGTGCACGAGCAGTACTTC; cdr3_aa: CASIPGPGVHEQYF
clone_size: NA; cdr3_length: 16; v_call: TRBV27; j_call: TRBJ2-7; d_call: TRBD2; cdr3_nt: TGTGCCAGCAGTTCGCCAACTAGCGGGAGACGTTTCGAGCAGTACTTC; cdr3_aa: CASSSPTSGRRFEQYF
clone_size: NA; cdr3_length: 13; v_call: TRBV6-4; j_call: TRBJ1-2; d_call: TRBD1; cdr3_nt: TGTGCCAGCACCACGGGACAGGGTTATGGCTACACCTTC; cdr3_aa: CASTTGQGYGYTF
clone_size: NA; cdr3_length: 14; v_call: TRBV6-4; j_call: TRBJ1-1; d_call: NA; cdr3_nt: TGTGCCAGCAGTGCCCATGCGGGACACACTGAAGCTTTCTTT; cdr3_aa: CASSAHAGHTEAFF
clone_size: NA; cdr3_length: 15; v_call: TRBV4-1; j_call: TRBJ2-7; d_call: TRBD2; cdr3_nt: TGCGCCAGCAGCCAAATCGGACTAGCGGGAGTCAAGCAGTACTTC; cdr3_aa: CASSQIGLAGVKQYF
clone_size: NA; cdr3_length: 16; v_call: TRBV28; j_call: TRBJ1-3; d_call: NA; cdr3_nt: TGTGCCAGCAGTCCACCCGGGATCCGCTCTGGAAACACCATATATTTT; cdr3_aa: CASSPPGIRSGNTIYF
clone_size: NA; cdr3_length: 12; v_call: TRBV21-1; j_call: TRBJ2-7; d_call: NA; cdr3_nt: TGTGCCAGCAGCATAAACTCCTACGAGCAGTACTTC; cdr3_aa: CASSINSYEQYF
clone_size: NA; cdr3_length: 16; v_call: TRBV7-3; j_call: TRBJ2-1; d_call: TRBD2; cdr3_nt: TGTGCCAGCAGCGAAACTAGCGGGAGTTCGAACAATGAGCAGTTCTTC; cdr3_aa: CASSETSGSSNNEQFF
clone_size: NA; cdr3_length: 16; v_call: TRBV24-1; j_call: TRBJ2-7; d_call: TRBD1; cdr3_nt: TGTGCCACCAGTGACCCCGGACAGGTCTATGGCTACGAGCAGTACTTC; cdr3_aa: CATSDPGQVYGYEQYF
clone_size: NA; cdr3_length: 16; v_call: TRBV18; j_call: TRBJ2-7; d_call: TRBD2; cdr3_nt: TGTGCCAGCTCACCGAGTACTAGCGGGAGGGCGTACGAGCAGTACTTC; cdr3_aa: CASSPSTSGRAYEQYF
clone_size: NA; cdr3_length: 13; v_call: TRBV4-3; j_call: TRBJ1-2; d_call: TRBD1; cdr3_nt: TGCGCCAGCAGCCAAGACGGCCAGGGGGCCGAGACCTTC; cdr3_aa: CASSQDGQGAETF
clone_size: NA; cdr3_length: 15; v_call: TRBV24-1; j_call: TRBJ2-5; d_call: TRBD1; cdr3_nt: TGTGCCACCAGTGATCTGGACAGGGGGCTGGAGACCCAGTACTTC; cdr3_aa: CATSDLDRGLETQYF
clone_size: NA; cdr3_length: 14; v_call: TRBV29-1; j_call: TRBJ2-2; d_call: TRBD1; cdr3_nt: TGCAGCGTTGTACGGACAGGGGGCACCGGGGAGCTGTTTTTT; cdr3_aa: CSVVRTGGTGELFF
clone_size: few; cdr3_length: 13; v_call: TRBV4-1; j_call: TRBJ2-7; d_call: NA; cdr3_nt: TGCGCCAGCAGCCGAGGTCTAACCTACGAGCAGTACTTC; cdr3_aa: CASSRGLTYEQYF
clone_size: NA; cdr3_length: 19; v_call: TRBV4-3; j_call: TRBJ2-4; d_call: NA; cdr3_nt: TGCGCCAGCAGCCAAGATGAAGTCGTAGGGCAGGGGGCCAAAAACATTCAGTACTTC; cdr3_aa: CASSQDEVVGQGAKNIQYF
clone_size: NA; cdr3_length: 14; v_call: TRBV6-2/TRBV6-3; j_call: TRBJ2-1; d_call: NA; cdr3_nt: TGTGCCAGCAGTTACATTAGTCCCTACAATGAGCAGTTCTTC; cdr3_aa: CASSYISPYNEQFF
clone_size: NA; cdr3_length: 15; v_call: TRBV5-1; j_call: TRBJ2-6; d_call: NA; cdr3_nt: TGCGCCAGCAGCTTGGATGGGCCCGGGGCCAACGTCCTGACTTTC; cdr3_aa: CASSLDGPGANVLTF
clone_size: NA; cdr3_length: 16; v_call: TRBV15; j_call: TRBJ2-1; d_call: NA; cdr3_nt: TGTGCCACCAGCAGAGTAGATCTAGCCGCTATCAATGAGCAGTTCTTC; cdr3_aa: CATSRVDLAAINEQFF